One and the same sample provided the 27 T cell receptor beta chains below, sequenced in a study of control samples from healthy donors and cancer patients. Sequencing used immunoSEQ multiplex PCR; TCRdb keeps in-frame clones, though not all of them. The sample holds 350,000 to 450,000 clones; 75% to 95% are singletons and the top ten take over 5.5%. What was sequenced was PBMCs. The receptors originated from a man aged 40-55 years with head and neck cancer.

The CDR3 protein is CAISESGRGNTEAFF. The DNA of the CDR3 is TGTGCCATCAGTGAGTCGGGCAGGGGTAACACTGAAGCTTTCTTT. V and J are TRBV10-3 and TRBJ1-1; TRBD1 is a possible D gene (6 bases). Germline V lookup: CDR1 ENHRY, CDR2 SYGVKD. Trimming pared 0 bases from V and 2 bases from J, leaving 10 bases between. The CDR3 contains 15 residues.

The chain carries TRBV28 and TRBJ1-2; a possible D gene is TRBD1 (6 bases). The CDR3 runs 10 residues. From germline, CDR1 is MDHEN and CDR2 SYDVKM. CDR3 in amino acids: CAVTGIGYTF. As DNA, the CDR3 is TGTGCTGTAACAGGGATCGGCTACACCTTC.

V usage is TRBV20-1 and J usage is TRBJ1-3, with no clear D. Germline V CDR1 and CDR2: DFQATT, SNEGSKA (reference sequence). V dropped 6 bases and J dropped 4 bases, with 7 bases sitting between them. The CDR3 loop spans 11 amino acids. CDR3 protein: CSAPRGNTIYF. As DNA, the CDR3 is TGCAGTGCCCCCCGGGGAAACACCATATATTTT.

Comments on this clone: The junction departs from the called germline gene at one end, perhaps through a read error. This chain links TRBV24-1 with TRBJ2-5; the D is unclear. Germline V gene data show CDR1 as KGHDR and CDR2 as SFDVKD. The CDR3 is made up of 13 amino acids. The CDR3 coding sequence is TGTGCCACCAGTGATCCCTCTGTCCCGGGTCGGAACTTC. The encoded protein is CATSDPSVPGRNF.

This clone was observed a single time. The same CDR3 can be traced to other DNA sequences in this sample. J is TRBJ2-7 and V is TRBV19, with D possibly called TRBD1 or TRBD2 (5 bases each). The CDR3 covers 15 residues. From germline, CDR1 is LNHDA and CDR2 SQIVND (reference sequence). Trimming pared 3 bases from V and 3 bases from J, leaving 15 bases between. The CDR3 nucleotides are TGTGCCAGTAGTATCGGTTCAGGGACCCACTACGAGCAGTACTTC. It translates to CASSIGSGTHYEQYF.

This clone was seen a single time. The V gene is TRBV3-1 (or the pseudogene TRBV3-2), the J gene TRBJ1-3; D remains unclear. Trimming removed 0 bases from V and 0 bases from J, with 6 bases in between. Germline loops: CDR1 LGHDT, CDR2 YNNKEL (reference sequence). CDR3 size: 15 residues. CDR3 sequence (DNA): TGTGCCAGCAGCCAAGATCTTCACTCTGGAAACACCATATATTTT. Amino acids: CASSQDLHSGNTIYF.

This chain connects TRBV28 to TRBJ2-6, with D maybe TRBD1 (6 bases). V lost 1 base to trimming and J lost 0 bases, with 13 bases between them. The CDR3 runs to 18 residues. Germline-derived CDR1 and CDR2 are MDHEN and SYDVKM. CDR3 residues: CASSLLGTTYSGANVLTF. CDR3 sequence (DNA): TGTGCCAGCAGTTTATTGGGGACAACATACTCTGGGGCCAACGTCCTGACTTTC.

The gene calls are TRBV2 and TRBJ1-1, with D perhaps matching TRBD1 (5 bases). The CDR3 has 16 amino acids. Germline V gene data show CDR1 as SNHLY and CDR2 as FYNNEI. V lost 3 bases and J lost 0, with 14 bases in between. The CDR3 nucleotides read TGTGCCAGCAGTGAGGGGCAGCGTATCATGAACACTGAAGCTTTCTTT. Translating gives CASSEGQRIMNTEAFF.

This chain joins TRBV12-3 or TRBV12-4 and TRBJ2-1, with D perhaps assigned TRBD1 or TRBD2 (5 bases each). The CDR3 loop spans 13 amino acids. V lost 7 bases to trimming and J lost 4 bases, with 11 bases between them. The CDR3, as DNA: TGTGCCAGCACCCGGGGCAGTTACAATGAGCAGTTCTTC. This codes for CASTRGSYNEQFF.

The chain recombines TRBV7-9 with TRBJ1-4; unclear D gene. The CDR3 covers 14 residues. Germline CDR1 reads SEHNR; CDR2 reads FQNEAQ (reference sequence). V was shortened by 3 bases and J by 5 bases, with 10 bases between the two germline ends. The CDR3 DNA sequence: TGTGCCAGCAGCTTCCCACGAGGAAATGAAAAACTGTTTTTT. As protein: CASSFPRGNEKLFF.

This chain links TRBV25-1 with TRBJ2-3; D ambiguous. CDR3 length: 15 amino acids. Trimming took 4 bases from V and 4 from J, leaving 15 bases between them. Germline CDR1 MGHDK, CDR2 SYGVNS. CDR3 amino acids: CASSGGPLRSDTQYF. The CDR3 DNA is TGTGCCAGCAGTGGCGGACCGCTACGGTCAGATACGCAGTATTTT.

The chain uses TRBV5-6 and TRBJ1-1, with D possibly TRBD1 on 6 matching bases. V was cut by 4 bases and J by 6 bases, with 16 bases left in between. In germline, CDR1 is SGHDT, CDR2 YYEEEE. The CDR3 sequence is 14 residues long. The CDR3 DNA follows: TGTGCCAGCAGCAAGCCGACAGGTTTGGCTGAAGCTTTCTTT. This codes for CASSKPTGLAEAFF.

This rearrangement joins TRBV21-1 to TRBJ1-5. TRBV21-1 counts as a pseudogene. This CDR3 spans 16 amino acids. CDR3 sequence reads: CASSKVSTARRQPQHF. CDR3 sequence (DNA): TGTGCCAGCAGCAAAGTGAGCACTGCCAGAAGGCAGCCCCAGCATTTT.

This rearrangement joins TRBV3-1 (or the pseudogene TRBV3-2) to TRBJ1-1, with D unclear. Germline CDR1 is LGHDT and CDR2 is YNNKEL (reference sequence). This CDR3 region has 14 residues. V gave up 1 base and J gave up 4 bases, with 10 bases separating them. The CDR3, as DNA: TGTGCCAGCAGCCAAGGGACCGATCCCACTGAAGCTTTCTTT. Translated: CASSQGTDPTEAFF.

This clone appeared once. The rearrangement joins TRBV4-1 to TRBJ2-2; TRBD2 matches 11 bases. CDR1 is MGHRA, CDR2 YSYEKL, per germline. The ends lost 0 bases at V and 9 bases at J; junction bases unmatched: 6. CDR3 size: 16 residues. DNA of the CDR3: TGCGCCAGCAGCCAAGATGCACTAGCGGGGGCCCGGGAGCTGTTTTTT. This codes for CASSQDALAGARELFF.

As DNA, the CDR3 is TGTGCCAGCTCACCCGGGGAAAGTCAGCCCCAGCATTTT. It codes for CASSPGESQPQHF. This sequence joins TRBV18 and TRBJ1-5; D not certain. The V gene lost 3 bases and the J gene lost 6 bases, with 9 bases spanning the gap. Germline V CDR1 and CDR2: KGHSH, LQKENI. This CDR3 comprises 13 residues.

J is TRBJ2-1 and V is TRBV15; D remains ambiguous. CDR3 length equals 17 residues. Germline V gene data show CDR1 as LNHNV and CDR2 as YYDKDF (reference sequence). Trimming took 0 bases from V and 0 from J, leaving 12 bases between them. For the CDR3, the DNA is TGTGCCACCAGCAGAGAACGCTATGGAAGCTCCTACAATGAGCAGTTCTTC. Its translation: CATSRERYGSSYNEQFF.

The chain couples TRBV7-2 to TRBJ2-1, with D tentatively TRBD2 (6 bases). The germline V and J ends were trimmed by 1 base and 8 bases, with 15 bases remaining between them. Germline CDR1 and CDR2: SGHTA and FQGNSA. This CDR3 spans 15 amino acids. CDR3 coding DNA: TGTGCCAGCAGCTTAGTGGCGGGAAGTTCGGATGAGCAGTTCTTC. It encodes CASSLVAGSSDEQFF.

This sequence joins TRBV30 and TRBJ2-1; D is ambiguous. The CDR3 is 14 residues long. Trimming cost V 4 bases and J 0 bases, with 10 bases left between them. The germline CDR1 and CDR2 sequences are GTSNPN and SVGIG (reference sequence). The CDR3 nucleotides read TGTGCCTGGAAACCGCGAAGCTCCTACAATGAGCAGTTCTTC. It is translated as CAWKPRSSYNEQFF.

The chain recombines TRBV21-1 with TRBJ1-2; TRBD1, as called in the table, went unchecked against the DNA. TRBV21-1 is a pseudogene locus. The CDR3 is 16 amino acids. The CDR3 DNA follows: TGTGCCAGCAGCAAAGGGCCAGGATACTCCAACTATGGCTACACCTTC. Protein: CASSKGPGYSNYGYTF.

This clone came up a few times. The chain joins TRBV28 to TRBJ1-1; the D gene is possibly TRBD1 (6 bases). The V and J ends lost 11 bases and 4 bases respectively, with 17 bases between them. The CDR3 is made up of 13 amino acids. The germline V gene has CDR1 MDHEN and CDR2 SYDVKM. CDR3 region: CAGSVGGATEAFF. CDR3 sequence (DNA): TGTGCCGGGTCGGTGGGGGGGGCCACTGAAGCTTTCTTT.

V is TRBV4-2 and J is TRBJ2-3; perhaps TRBD2 as D (6 bases). In germline, CDR1 is LGHNA, CDR2 YNFKEQ. The CDR3 is 15 amino acids. V lost 0 bases, J lost 6 bases, and 13 bases lay in between. CDR3 sequence: CASSQEGVTRDTQYF. In nucleotides, the CDR3 is TGTGCCAGCAGCCAAGAGGGGGTGACTAGGGATACGCAGTATTTT.

As for this clone: Additional DNA sequences in this sample encode the identical CDR3. The V call is TRBV30, the J call TRBJ1-5; tentatively, D is TRBD1 (5 bases). V lost 3 bases, J lost 5 bases, and 14 bases lay in between. The CDR3 sequence is 14 residues long. Looked up from germline, CDR1 is GTSNPN and CDR2 is SVGIG (reference sequence). The CDR3 coding sequence is TGTGCCTGGAGGGGCCCGGGCAGGGATCAGCCCCAGCATTTT. Its protein is CAWRGPGRDQPQHF. Using reference TRBV30 and TRBJ1-5 for the parts outside the CDR3, the full variable domain is SQTIHQWPATLVQPVGSPLSLECTVEGTSNPNLYWYRQAAGRGLQLLFYSVGIGQISSEVPQNLSASRPQDRQFILSSKKLLLSDSGFYLCAWRGPGRDQPQHFGDGTRLSIL.

The rearrangement links TRBV7-3 to TRBJ2-1, with 11 bases that match TRBD2. This CDR3 comprises 17 residues. With 4 bases clipped from V and 8 bases from J, the junction kept 13 bases outside the gene matches. Germline values: CDR1 SGHTA, CDR2 FQGTGA. The CDR3 loop reads CASSSPLAGGSGDEQFF. CDR3 DNA: TGTGCCAGCAGCTCCCCTTTAGCGGGAGGGAGTGGCGATGAGCAGTTCTTC. The full variable domain, in which reference TRBV7-3 and TRBJ2-1 provide the parts outside the CDR3, is GAGVSQTPSNKVTEKGKYVELRCDPISGHTALYWYRQSLGQGPEFLIYFQGTGAADDSGLPNDRFFAVRPEGSVSTLKIQRTERGDSAVYLCASSSPLAGGSGDEQFFGPGTRLTVL.

The V gene is TRBV28, the J gene TRBJ2-7; D might be TRBD1 (6 bases). The CDR3 loop spans 17 amino acids. CDR1 is MDHEN, CDR2 SYDVKM, per germline. V dropped 2 bases and J dropped 3 bases, with 20 bases sitting between them. The CDR3 region has the DNA TGTGCCAGCAGTTTAAAGGCGTGGGGGCGCGGTGGCTACGAGCAGTACTTC. Residues: CASSLKAWGRGGYEQYF.

V and J are TRBV7-2 and TRBJ1-1; 8 bases fit TRBD1. Germline V gene sequence: CDR1 SGHTA, CDR2 FQGNSA. V was pared by 2 bases and J by 3 bases, with 11 bases of the junction left unmatched. The CDR3 is 17 amino acids. CDR3 loop: CASSLSAGGAKYTEAFF. The CDR3 bases are TGTGCCAGCAGCTTAAGTGCAGGGGGCGCAAAGTACACTGAAGCTTTCTTT. The full variable domain, completed using reference TRBV7-2 and TRBJ1-1, is GAGVSQSPSNKVTEKGKDVELRCDPISGHTALYWYRQSLGQGLEFLIYFQGNSAPDKSGLPSDRFSAERTGGSVSTLTIQRTQQEDSAVYLCASSLSAGGAKYTEAFFGQGTRLTVV.

The V and J genes are TRBV7-9 and TRBJ1-1; 7 bases are shared with TRBD1. Losses at the gene ends were 6 bases for V and 10 bases for J; bases not matched to a gene: 11. Germline CDR1 SEHNR, CDR2 FQNEAQ (reference sequence). The CDR3 consists of 13 residues. CDR3 in DNA: TGTGCCAGCAGTTCCACAGGGGCCCACGGAGCTTTCTTT. Translated: CASSSTGAHGAFF.